A selection of T cell receptor beta chains follows, all from one sample in a study of shared clonotypes between healthy human individuals. TCRdb's table, derived via immunoSEQ multiplex PCR, lists solely in-frame clones and lacks some. The sample carries about 2.1 million clones, roughly 91% recorded once. Sequencing input: naive CD8+ T cells from PBMCs. These receptor sequences come from a man between 18 and 29 years old in good health. Some clones in this sample may be carry-over from other donors' samples. CDR3s include the opening cysteine and the closing phenylalanine or tryptophan.

CDR3,V,J
CASSQGPSWGSYGYTF,TRBV4-1,TRBJ1-2
CASSFGTFYEQYF,TRBV27,TRBJ2-7
CASKADRVNGYTF,TRBV9,TRBJ1-2
CASRLNTRGQGTVGYTF,TRBV11-2,TRBJ1-2
CASSPEGLTANYGYTF,TRBV18,TRBJ1-2
CASSRRLAGWDEQFF,TRBV27,TRBJ2-1
CASSLGGPYEQYF,TRBV4-1,TRBJ2-7
CASSGVGLEQFF,TRBV7-9,TRBJ2-1
CASSSSAGPANTGELFF,TRBV7-6,TRBJ2-2
CASSYKTSGRGTGELFF,TRBV5-1,TRBJ2-2
CASSQVAGQRSYEQYF,TRBV4-3,TRBJ2-7
CASRQLTTPAYEQYF,TRBV28,TRBJ2-7
CASSLATITGELFF,TRBV7-9,TRBJ2-2
CASSPGTDGANVLTF,TRBV7-9,TRBJ2-6
CSVVGLTGFFGNYGYTF,TRBV29-1,TRBJ1-2
CASSQEGTSYEQYF,TRBV4-2,TRBJ2-7
CASSQVSGNTIYF,TRBV4-1,TRBJ1-3
CASRRLAGDVSYEQYF,TRBV27,TRBJ2-7
CARSPCTASGRGGLNTGELFF,TRBV5-3,TRBJ2-2
CASSLAGTTDTQYF,TRBV7-9,TRBJ2-3
CSVEDLGGEAEAFF,TRBV29-1,TRBJ1-1
CASSLLGVYGYTF,TRBV5-5,TRBJ1-2
CASTDPDIGYGYTF,TRBV6-5,TRBJ1-2
CASSFFTSGSFRNEQFF,TRBV13,TRBJ2-1
CASSLARGLLTNGGGELFF,TRBV7-9,TRBJ2-2
CASRAAGTSVVSYEQYF,TRBV7-9,TRBJ2-7
CASRRTGGGQPQHF,TRBV6-5,TRBJ1-5
CASSRAGATDTQYF,TRBV4-3,TRBJ2-3
CASTTSPDTQYF,TRBV5-1,TRBJ2-3
CASSPLGSGGGYEQYF,TRBV28,TRBJ2-7
CASSLGTSGVNTGELFF,TRBV13,TRBJ2-2